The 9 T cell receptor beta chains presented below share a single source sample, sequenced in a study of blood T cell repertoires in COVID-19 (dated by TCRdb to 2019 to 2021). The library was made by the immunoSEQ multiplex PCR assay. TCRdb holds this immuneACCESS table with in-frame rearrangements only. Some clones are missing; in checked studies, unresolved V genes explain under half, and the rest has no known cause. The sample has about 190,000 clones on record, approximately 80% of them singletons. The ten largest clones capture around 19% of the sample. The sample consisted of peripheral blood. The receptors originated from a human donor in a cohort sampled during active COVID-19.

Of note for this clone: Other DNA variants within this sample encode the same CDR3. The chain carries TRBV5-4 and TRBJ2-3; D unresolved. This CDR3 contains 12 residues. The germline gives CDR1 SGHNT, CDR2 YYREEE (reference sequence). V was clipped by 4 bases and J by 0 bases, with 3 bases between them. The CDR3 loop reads CASSLSTDTQYF. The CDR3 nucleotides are TGTGCCAGCAGCCTGAGCACAGATACGCAGTATTTT.

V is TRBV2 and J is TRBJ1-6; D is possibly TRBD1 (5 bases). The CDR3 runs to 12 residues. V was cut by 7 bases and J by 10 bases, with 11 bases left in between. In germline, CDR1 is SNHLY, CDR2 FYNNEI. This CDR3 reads CASTRVASPLHF. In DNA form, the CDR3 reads TGTGCCAGCACCAGGGTGGCCTCACCCCTCCACTTT. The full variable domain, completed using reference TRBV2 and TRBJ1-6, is EPEVTQTPSHQVTQMGQEVILRCVPISNHLYFYWYRQILGQKVEFLVSFYNNEISEKSEIFDDQFSVERPDGSNFTLKIRSTKLEDSAMYFCASTRVASPLHFGNGTRLTVT.

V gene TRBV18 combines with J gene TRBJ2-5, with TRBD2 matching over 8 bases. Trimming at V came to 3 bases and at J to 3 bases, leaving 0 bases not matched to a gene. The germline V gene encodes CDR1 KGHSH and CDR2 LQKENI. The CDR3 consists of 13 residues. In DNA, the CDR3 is TGTGCCAGCTCACCGGGACTAGAAGAGACCCAGTACTTC. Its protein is CASSPGLEETQYF.

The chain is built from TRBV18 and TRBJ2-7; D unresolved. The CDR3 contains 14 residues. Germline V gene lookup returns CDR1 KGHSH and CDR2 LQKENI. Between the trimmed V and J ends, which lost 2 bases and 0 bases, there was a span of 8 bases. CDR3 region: CASSPAVYSYEQYF. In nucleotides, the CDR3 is TGTGCCAGCTCACCAGCGGTTTACTCCTACGAGCAGTACTTC.

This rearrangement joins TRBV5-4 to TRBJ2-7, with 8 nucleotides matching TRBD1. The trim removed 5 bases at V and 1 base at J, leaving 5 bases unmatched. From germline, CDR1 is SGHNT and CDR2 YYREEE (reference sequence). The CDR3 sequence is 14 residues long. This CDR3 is CASSKTGVSYEQYF. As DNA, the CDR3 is TGTGCCAGCAGTAAGACAGGGGTGTCCTACGAGCAGTACTTC.

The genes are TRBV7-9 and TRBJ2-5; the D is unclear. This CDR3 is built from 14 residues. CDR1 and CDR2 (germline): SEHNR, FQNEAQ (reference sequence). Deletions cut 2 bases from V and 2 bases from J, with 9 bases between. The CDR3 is CASSLWSRQETQYF. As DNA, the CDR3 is TGTGCCAGCAGCTTATGGTCCAGGCAAGAGACCCAGTACTTC.

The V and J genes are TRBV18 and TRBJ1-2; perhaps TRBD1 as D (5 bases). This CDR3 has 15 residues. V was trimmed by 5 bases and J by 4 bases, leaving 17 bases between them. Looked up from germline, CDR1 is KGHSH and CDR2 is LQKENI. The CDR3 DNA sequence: TGTGCCAGCTCATCGATCGCGGGGGAAAGCTATGGCTACACCTTC. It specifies CASSSIAGESYGYTF.

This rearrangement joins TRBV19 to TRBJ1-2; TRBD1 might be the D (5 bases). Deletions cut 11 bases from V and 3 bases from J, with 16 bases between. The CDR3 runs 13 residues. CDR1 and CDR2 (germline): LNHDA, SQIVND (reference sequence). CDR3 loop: CAASPGQDYGYTF. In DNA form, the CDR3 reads TGTGCCGCCTCTCCCGGACAAGACTATGGCTACACCTTC.

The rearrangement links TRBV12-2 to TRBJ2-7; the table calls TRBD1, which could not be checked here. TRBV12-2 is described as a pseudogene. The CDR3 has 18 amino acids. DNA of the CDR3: TGTGCAAGTCGCTTAAAACCCCCCGGCCACAGGGACGCCTACGAGCAGTACTTC. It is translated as CASRLKPPGHRDAYEQYF.